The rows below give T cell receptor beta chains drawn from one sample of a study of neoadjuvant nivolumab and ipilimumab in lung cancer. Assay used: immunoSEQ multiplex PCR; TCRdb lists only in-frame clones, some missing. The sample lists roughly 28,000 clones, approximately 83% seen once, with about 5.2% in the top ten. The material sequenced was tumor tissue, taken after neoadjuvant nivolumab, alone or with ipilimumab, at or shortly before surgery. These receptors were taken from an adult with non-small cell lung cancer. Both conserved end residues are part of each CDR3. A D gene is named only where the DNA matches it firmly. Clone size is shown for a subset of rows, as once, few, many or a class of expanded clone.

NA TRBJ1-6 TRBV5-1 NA TGCGCCAGCAGCTTGATGAGTCGCGGCACGGGGAATTCACCCCTCCACTTT CASSLMSRGTGNSPLHF
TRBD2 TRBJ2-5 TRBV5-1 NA TGCGCCAGCAGCACGGGACTAGCGGGACCTTTTCAAGAGACCCAGTACTTC CASSTGLAGPFQETQYF
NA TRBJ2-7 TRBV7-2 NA TGTGCCAGCAGCTTAGTATTGGGCGGCTCCTACGAGCAGTACTTC CASSLVLGGSYEQYF
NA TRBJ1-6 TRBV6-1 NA TGTGCCAGCAGTGCCGGCCCCTATAATTCACCCCTCCACTTT CASSAGPYNSPLHF
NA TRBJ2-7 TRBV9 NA TGTGCCAGCAGCGGCGGAGGGAACGAGCAGTACTTC CASSGGGNEQYF
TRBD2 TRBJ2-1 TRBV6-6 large TGTGCCAGCGCCCTAGCGGAATTTTACAATGAGCAGTTCTTC CASALAEFYNEQFF
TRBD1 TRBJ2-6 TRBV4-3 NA TGCGCCAGCAGCCAAAACCTGGGACAGATTAGCTCTGGGGCCAACGTCCTGACTTTC CASSQNLGQISSGANVLTF
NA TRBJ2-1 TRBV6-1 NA TGTGCCAGCAGTGATTTAGGGCAGGGGTTTTACTTTAACTCCTACAATGAGCAGTTCTTC CASSDLGQGFYFNSYNEQFF
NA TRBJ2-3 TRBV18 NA TGTGCCAGCTCACCAGGGTTGGATACGCAGTATTTT CASSPGLDTQYF
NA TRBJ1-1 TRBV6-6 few TGTGCCAGCAGTGACACGACTGAGCTTACTGAAGCTTTCTTT CASSDTTELTEAFF
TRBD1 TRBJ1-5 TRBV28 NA TGTGCCAGCAGTTTCGGGACAGGGCTGATTCAGCCCCAGCATTTT CASSFGTGLIQPQHF
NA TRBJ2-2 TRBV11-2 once NA CASNLAGISGQAGELFF
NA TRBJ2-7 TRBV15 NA TGTGCCACCAGCAGAGAAGGGGATTCCTACGAGCAGTACTTC CATSREGDSYEQYF
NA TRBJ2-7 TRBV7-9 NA TGTGCCAGCAAGAAAGAGGGAGCCTACGAGCAGTACTTC CASKKEGAYEQYF